This passage covers 2 T cell receptor beta chains from one sample sequenced in a study of blood T cell repertoires in COVID-19. The assay was immunoSEQ multiplex PCR, and TCRdb's table has in-frame clones only and misses some. The sample consists of around 200,000 clones, 89% of them appearing once. Material for sequencing was PBMCs or T cells enriched from blood (not recorded which). The receptor source for this set is a middle-aged woman with acute COVID-19.

A few counts support this clone. This sequence joins TRBV2 and TRBJ1-6, with D possibly TRBD1 on 6 matching bases. Trimming removed 2 bases from V and 4 bases from J, with 12 bases in between. The germline V gene encodes CDR1 SNHLY and CDR2 FYNNEI. This CDR3 has 16 amino acids. The chain's CDR3 is CASSERTAAYNSPLHF. The CDR3 coding sequence is TGTGCCAGCAGTGAACGGACAGCGGCGTATAATTCACCCCTCCACTTT.

The gene calls are TRBV7-9 and TRBJ2-5; TRBD1 agrees at 8 bases. CDR3 length equals 15 residues. Germline CDR1 and CDR2: SEHNR and FQNEAQ (reference sequence). The J segment lost 5 bases and the V segment lost 1 base, leaving 6 bases of the junction unmatched. The CDR3 sequence: CASSLGTGISETQYF. The CDR3 bases are TGTGCCAGCAGCTTAGGGACAGGGATTTCGGAGACCCAGTACTTC.